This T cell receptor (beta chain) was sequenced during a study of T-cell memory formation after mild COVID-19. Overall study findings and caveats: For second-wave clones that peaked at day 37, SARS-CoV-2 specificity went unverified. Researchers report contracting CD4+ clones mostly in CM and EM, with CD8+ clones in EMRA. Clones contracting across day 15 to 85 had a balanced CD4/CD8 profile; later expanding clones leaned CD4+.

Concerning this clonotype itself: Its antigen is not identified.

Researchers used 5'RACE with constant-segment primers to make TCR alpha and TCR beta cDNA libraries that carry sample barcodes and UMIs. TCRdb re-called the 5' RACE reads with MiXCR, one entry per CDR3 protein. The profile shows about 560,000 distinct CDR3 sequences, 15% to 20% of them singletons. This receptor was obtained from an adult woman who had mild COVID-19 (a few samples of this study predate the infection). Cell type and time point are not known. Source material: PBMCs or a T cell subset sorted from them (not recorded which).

The CDR3: CASTDLQDFYGYTF. CDR3 DNA sequence: TGTGCCAGCACCGACTTACAGGATTTTTATGGCTACACCTTC. The genes are TRBV6-2 or TRBV6-3 and TRBJ1-2, with D perhaps matching TRBD1 (5 bases). CDR1 and CDR2 from the germline V gene are MNHEY and SVGEGT. This CDR3 comprises 14 residues. The germline V and J ends were trimmed by 7 bases and 5 bases, with 17 bases remaining between them.